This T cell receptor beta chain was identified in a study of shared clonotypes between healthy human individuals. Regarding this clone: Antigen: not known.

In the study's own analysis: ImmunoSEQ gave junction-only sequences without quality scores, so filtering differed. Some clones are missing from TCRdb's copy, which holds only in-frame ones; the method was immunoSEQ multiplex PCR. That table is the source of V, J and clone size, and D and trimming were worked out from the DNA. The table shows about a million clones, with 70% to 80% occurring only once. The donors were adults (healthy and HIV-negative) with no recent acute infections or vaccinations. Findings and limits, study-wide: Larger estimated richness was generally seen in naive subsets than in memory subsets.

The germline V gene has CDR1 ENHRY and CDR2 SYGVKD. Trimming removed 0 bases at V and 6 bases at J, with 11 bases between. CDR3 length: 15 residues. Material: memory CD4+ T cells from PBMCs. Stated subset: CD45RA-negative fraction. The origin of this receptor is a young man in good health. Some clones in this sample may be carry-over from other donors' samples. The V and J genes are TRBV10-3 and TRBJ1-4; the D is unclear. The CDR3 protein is CAISESGGSDEKLFF. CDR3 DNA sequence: TGTGCCATCAGTGAGTCCGGAGGGTCTGATGAAAAACTGTTTTTT.